A single sample is the source of the 27 T cell receptor beta chains below, sequenced in a study of beta chain features in type 1 diabetes. Study results and limitations: When Type 1 diabetes patients were examined, their TCRB CDR3s proved moderately but significantly shorter in all four CD4+ subsets.

These receptors are not linked to any known antigen. Every isolated RNA sample was fully reverse transcribed, so sequencing captured expressed TCRB transcripts. This table comes from immunoSEQ multiplex PCR, and its TCRdb copy is limited to in-frame clones, with some not included. Among 680,000 or so clones listed, around an eighth were seen once. The sample consisted of naive CD4+ T cells from blood. The receptors originated from a man younger than 35 with type 1 diabetes.

The sample holds a few counts of this clone. The chain has TRBV5-1 and TRBJ2-2, with a weak D call TRBD2 (5 bases). V was cut by 2 bases and J by 6 bases, with 5 bases left in between. The CDR3 has 12 residues. CDR1 and CDR2 (germline): SGHRS, YFSETQ. The CDR3: CASSFSAGELFF. The CDR3 nucleotides are TGCGCCAGCAGCTTTAGCGCCGGGGAGCTGTTTTTT.

The J gene is TRBJ2-7, the V gene TRBV18; D unresolved. V was clipped by 6 bases and J by 3 bases, with 9 bases between them. The CDR3 totals 12 residues. Germline V CDR1 and CDR2: KGHSH, LQKENI. CDR3 region: CASSPTNYEQYF. For the CDR3, the DNA is TGTGCCAGCTCCCCGACGAACTACGAGCAGTACTTC.

In this sample, this clone turned up a few times. This chain links TRBV28 with TRBJ2-1; TRBD2 is a possible D gene (5 bases). CDR3 length: 15 amino acids. Trimming took 2 bases from V and 4 from J, leaving 12 bases between them. CDR1 and CDR2 (germline): MDHEN, SYDVKM. Written as DNA, the CDR3 is TGTGCCAGCAGTTTACCGAGGGCTCGGTACAATGAGCAGTTCTTC. Its translation is CASSLPRARYNEQFF.

V is TRBV28 and J is TRBJ1-2; no reliable D call. There are 13 residues in the CDR3. Germline V lookup: CDR1 MDHEN, CDR2 SYDVKM. Trimming removed 5 bases at V and 7 bases at J, with 14 bases between. CDR3 protein: CASSVPTLGGYTF. DNA of the CDR3: TGTGCCAGCAGTGTACCGACTCTGGGTGGCTACACCTTC.

The chain is built from TRBV27 and TRBJ2-7; D not certain. Germline V gives CDR1 MNHEY, CDR2 SMNVEV (reference sequence). This CDR3 spans 13 amino acids. The ends were cut back, 8 bases at V and 0 bases at J, with 11 bases in the middle. Here the CDR3 DNA reads TGTGCCAGCGGGAAATTCAGCTCCTACGAGCAGTACTTC. It specifies CASGKFSSYEQYF.

The table lists this clone with a few counts. The chain couples TRBV5-6 to TRBJ1-1; D gene ambiguous. The CDR3 length is 11 residues. Per the germline V gene, CDR1 is SGHDT and CDR2 is YYEEEE. The V gene lost 2 bases and the J gene lost 13 bases, with 12 bases spanning the gap. In nucleotides, the CDR3 is TGTGCCAGCAGCTTTGATCATAAGGTTTTCTTT. This gives the protein CASSFDHKVFF.

V is TRBV30 and J is TRBJ2-7; tentatively, D is TRBD1 or TRBD2 (5 bases each). Germline loops: CDR1 GTSNPN, CDR2 SVGIG (reference sequence). The ends were cut back, 5 bases at V and 4 bases at J, with 15 bases in the middle. The CDR3 length is 13 residues. The CDR3 spells CAWAGGREYEQYF. CDR3 coding DNA: TGTGCCTGGGCAGGAGGCAGGGAGTACGAGCAGTACTTC.

This clone has only a few counts. This chain connects TRBV19 to TRBJ2-3, with 9 bases matching TRBD1. The germline V gene has CDR1 LNHDA and CDR2 SQIVND (reference sequence). This CDR3 region has 17 residues. After removal of 3 bases from V and 2 bases from J, the junction contained 9 bases not matched to a gene. CDR3 nucleotide sequence: TGTGCCAGTAGTATGAGGGAGGGACAGGGTTACACAGATACGCAGTATTTT. Translating gives CASSMREGQGYTDTQYF.

The V call is TRBV5-6, the J call TRBJ2-7, with D possibly TRBD1 on 6 matching bases. Per the germline V gene, CDR1 is SGHDT and CDR2 is YYEEEE. Trimming pared 3 bases from V and 6 bases from J, leaving 19 bases between. The CDR3 has 15 residues. The CDR3 DNA is TGTGCCAGCAGCTCCATCCACGTGGACAGACCCGAGCAGTACTTC. Translating it yields CASSSIHVDRPEQYF.

J is TRBJ1-5 and V is TRBV4-1, with D tentatively TRBD1 (6 bases). CDR1 and CDR2 (germline): MGHRA, YSYEKL. This CDR3 contains 15 residues. V shed 4 bases and J shed 3 bases, with 13 bases lying between them. The CDR3 reads CASSPQTGNNQPQHF. The CDR3 nucleotides are TGCGCCAGCAGCCCACAAACAGGGAACAATCAGCCCCAGCATTTT.

The rearrangement joins TRBV2 to TRBJ1-6, with 7 bases that match TRBD1. In germline, CDR1 is SNHLY, CDR2 FYNNEI. The junction had 6 bases not matched to a gene; V was cut back by 6 bases and J by 10 bases. There are 13 residues in the CDR3. CDR3 nucleotides: TGTGCCAGCAGGCCGACAGGGCCCTCACCCCTCCACTTT. Translated: CASRPTGPSPLHF.

This clone was observed a handful of times. This sequence joins TRBV28 and TRBJ1-1; possible D gene TRBD1, 5 bases. Germline V gene sequence: CDR1 MDHEN, CDR2 SYDVKM. V shed 7 bases and J shed 6 bases, with 15 bases lying between them. This CDR3 region has 13 residues. The CDR3 loop reads CASIAVEGPEAFF. The DNA for the CDR3 is TGTGCCAGCATCGCCGTGGAGGGGCCTGAAGCTTTCTTT.

This clone was counted only a few times. The same CDR3 can be traced to other DNA sequences in this sample. The V gene is TRBV27, the J gene TRBJ1-2, with D maybe TRBD1 (5 bases). CDR3 length equals 11 residues. The germline gives CDR1 MNHEY, CDR2 SMNVEV (reference sequence). Deletions cut 5 bases from V and 8 bases from J, with 9 bases between. The CDR3 sequence: CASSQGYGYTF. CDR3 nucleotide sequence: TGTGCCAGCAGTCAGGGATACGGCTACACCTTC.

This clone came up a few times. Other DNA sequences of this sample code for an identical CDR3. The chain joins TRBV30 to TRBJ2-7; D gene uncertain. Germline V gene sequence: CDR1 GTSNPN, CDR2 SVGIG (reference sequence). Between the trimmed V and J ends, which lost 1 base and 4 bases, there was a span of 5 bases. The CDR3 loop spans 11 amino acids. CDR3 in amino acids: CAWSGHYEQYF. The CDR3 coding sequence is TGTGCCTGGAGTGGGCATTACGAGCAGTACTTC.

This rearrangement joins TRBV11-2 to TRBJ2-6; D gene unclear. From germline, CDR1 is SGHAT and CDR2 FQNNGV. This CDR3 contains 18 residues. The V and J ends lost 5 bases and 0 bases respectively, with 17 bases between them. The CDR3 nucleotides are TGTGCCAGCAGCCCGCTCCAGGTCTTTTTCTCTGGGGCCAACGTCCTGACTTTC. This sequence encodes CASSPLQVFFSGANVLTF. Combining the CDR3 with reference TRBV11-2 and TRBJ2-6 gives the whole variable domain EAGVAQSPRYKIIEKRQSVAFWCNPISGHATLYWYQQILGQGPKLLIQFQNNGVVDDSQLPKDRFSAERLKGVDSTLKIQPAKLEDSAVYLCASSPLQVFFSGANVLTFGAGSRLTVL.

V usage is TRBV9 and J usage is TRBJ1-2; perhaps TRBD1 as D (6 bases). The CDR3 has 13 amino acids. From germline, CDR1 is SGDLS and CDR2 YYNGEE. Trimming removed 0 bases from V and 5 bases from J, with 8 bases in between. The CDR3: CASSVETGYGYTF. As DNA, the CDR3 is TGTGCCAGCAGCGTAGAAACAGGGTATGGCTACACCTTC.

In its sample, this clone was seen a few times. The chain recombines TRBV7-9 with TRBJ1-1; unclear D gene. Deletions cut 7 bases from V and 6 bases from J, with 9 bases between. The CDR3 contains 11 residues. Looked up from germline, CDR1 is SEHNR and CDR2 is FQNEAQ (reference sequence). This CDR3 reads CASTETAEAFF. DNA for the CDR3: TGTGCCAGCACGGAGACCGCTGAAGCTTTCTTT.

The sample holds a few counts of this clone. The rearrangement links TRBV29-1 to TRBJ1-2; TRBD1 might be the D (5 bases). Germline CDR1 is SQVTM and CDR2 is ANQGSEA. The V end lost 0 bases, the J end lost 4 bases, and 15 bases lay between the germline ends. CDR3 length: 15 amino acids. The CDR3 DNA is TGCAGCGTTGAAGATCTAGGGGTGGTTGGCTATGGCTACACCTTC. This codes for CSVEDLGVVGYGYTF. Filled out from reference TRBV29-1 and TRBJ1-2, the complete variable domain reads SAVISQKPSRDICQRGTSLTIQCQVDSQVTMMFWYRQQPGQSLTLIATANQGSEATYESGFVIDKFPISRPNLTFSTLTVSNMSPEDSSIYLCSVEDLGVVGYGYTFGSGTRLTVV.

This chain joins TRBV29-1 and TRBJ1-1, with TRBD1 matching over 7 bases. Trimming removed 5 bases from V and 2 bases from J; junction bases left unmatched: 5. Germline V gene lookup returns CDR1 SQVTM and CDR2 ANQGSEA. The CDR3 runs to 13 residues. CDR3 coding DNA: TGCAGCGTTCTTACAGGGGTCAACACTGAAGCTTTCTTT. This gives the protein CSVLTGVNTEAFF. The full variable domain, its missing parts supplied by reference TRBV29-1 and TRBJ1-1, is SAVISQKPSRDICQRGTSLTIQCQVDSQVTMMFWYRQQPGQSLTLIATANQGSEATYESGFVIDKFPISRPNLTFSTLTVSNMSPEDSSIYLCSVLTGVNTEAFFGQGTRLTVV.

This clone has just a few counts. The rearrangement links TRBV6-5 to TRBJ1-4, with TRBD1 as a possible D gene (6 bases). The CDR3 has 14 residues. V lost 2 bases and J 8 bases, leaving 12 bases between the germline ends. The germline CDR1 and CDR2 sequences are MNHEY and SVGAGI. For the CDR3, the DNA is TGTGCCAGCAGTTACCTGGGACAAGGAGAAAAACTGTTTTTT. Protein product: CASSYLGQGEKLFF.

Ten or more counts support this clone. The V call is TRBV7-2, the J call TRBJ2-1, with 8 bases that match TRBD1. Losses at the gene ends were 11 bases for V and 7 bases for J; bases not matched to a gene: 7. Per the germline V gene, CDR1 is SGHTA and CDR2 is FQGNSA. This CDR3 comprises 12 residues. The CDR3, as DNA: TGTGCCTATGGACAGGGAAGGAATGAGCAGTTCTTC. Protein product: CAYGQGRNEQFF.

This clone was detected only a few times. The chain uses TRBV4-1 and TRBJ1-2; maybe TRBD1 (5 bases). The CDR3 is made up of 14 amino acids. V was pared by 7 bases and J by 6 bases, with 18 bases between. CDR1 and CDR2 (germline): MGHRA, YSYEKL. CDR3 region: CASKSFQGGNGYTF. CDR3 nucleotide sequence: TGCGCCAGCAAAAGTTTTCAGGGAGGGAATGGCTACACCTTC.

The chain uses TRBV18 and TRBJ1-2; a weak D match, TRBD1 (5 bases). V lost 2 bases to trimming and J lost 7 bases, with 11 bases between them. The germline V gene encodes CDR1 KGHSH and CDR2 LQKENI. There are 13 residues in the CDR3. The DNA of the CDR3 is TGTGCCAGCTCACCATCCGGGGACTTTGGCTACACCTTC. Translation: CASSPSGDFGYTF.

This clone was seen a few times. The chain is built from TRBV7-9 and TRBJ1-1, with TRBD1 matching 7 bases. There are 14 residues in the CDR3. Germline V gene lookup returns CDR1 SEHNR and CDR2 FQNEAQ (reference sequence). The V and J ends lost 5 bases and 4 bases, in that order; junction bases with no gene match: 7. The CDR3 DNA reads as TGTGCCAGCAGCCTGATGGACAGGCTCACTGAAGCTTTCTTT. It yields the protein CASSLMDRLTEAFF.

This clone was detected only a few times. The rearrangement links TRBV12-5 to TRBJ2-7, with 9 nucleotides matching TRBD1. V lost 6 bases and J lost 1; bases outside the gene matches: 4. CDR3 length equals 14 residues. Germline loops: CDR1 LGHNT, CDR2 FRNRAP. CDR3 in amino acids: CASGPQGASYEQYF. The CDR3 bases are TGTGCTAGTGGGCCACAGGGGGCATCCTACGAGCAGTACTTC.

Details on this clone: The sample carries other DNA sequences with the same CDR3. The chain links TRBV30 to TRBJ1-2, with D possibly matching TRBD1 (5 bases). The CDR3 totals 11 residues. The V gene's germline CDR1 is GTSNPN and CDR2 SVGIG (reference sequence). Trimming took 2 bases from V and 7 from J, leaving 8 bases between them. The DNA for the CDR3 is TGTGCCTGGAGTCCCGGGGGTGGCTACACCTTC. It encodes CAWSPGGGYTF. Together with reference TRBV30 and TRBJ1-2, the CDR3 gives the full variable domain: SQTIHQWPATLVQPVGSPLSLECTVEGTSNPNLYWYRQAAGRGLQLLFYSVGIGQISSEVPQNLSASRPQDRQFILSSKKLLLSDSGFYLCAWSPGGGYTFGSGTRLTVV.

The chain carries TRBV30 and TRBJ1-6, with 8 bases fitting TRBD1. V lost 7 bases and J lost 2; bases outside the gene matches: 10. Germline V CDR1 and CDR2: GTSNPN, SVGIG (reference sequence). The CDR3 spans 16 residues. The CDR3 spells CASTGGQGTYNSPLHF. In DNA, the CDR3 is TGTGCCTCAACCGGCGGACAGGGTACCTATAATTCACCCCTCCACTTT.